The source of this TCR beta chain is a study of long-term antiretroviral therapy in people with HIV. The wider study: It was about a decade before the 2015 immediate-ART recommendation that the earliest samples were taken.

Cryopreserved PBMC numbered 1-10 million per sample before DNA extraction. Sequencing used immunoSEQ v3.0 at survey level. Generated by immunoSEQ multiplex PCR, the TCRdb table keeps only in-frame clones and is missing some. The table shows more than 20,000 clones, with about 80% occurring only once. In regard to this clone: Its antigen is as yet unknown.

The germline V gene encodes CDR1 SEHNR and CDR2 FQNEAQ (reference sequence). The CDR3 contains 13 residues. V was pared by 5 bases and J by 5 bases, with 10 bases between. Study-level points and caveats: Dominating the repertoire at all time points were the clones that expanded before ART. Diversity measured after ART increased yet remained under transplant donor controls.

The sample here was unsorted PBMCs, taken 0.5 years after starting antiretroviral therapy. The V call is TRBV7-9, the J call TRBJ1-5; D is ambiguous. The origin of this receptor is a man younger than 35 with HIV. The DNA of the CDR3 is TGTGCCAGCAGCCCCAGTGGAGATCAGCCCCAGCATTTT. Amino acids: CASSPSGDQPQHF.